This T cell receptor (beta chain) came from a study of T cell changes during pregnancy in multiple sclerosis. Method: immunoSEQ multiplex PCR; TCRdb's copy keeps in-frame clones and lacks some. The top ten hold 0.4% to 0.5% of the sample, which has under 70,000 clones, 91% seen once. Sequenced material: CD4+ T cells from peripheral blood mononuclear cells, taken after pregnancy. The origin of this receptor is a female donor in good health, enrolled as a control in a pregnancy study.

DNA for the CDR3: TGCGCCAGCAGCCAAGGAATGGGCTTTTACGAGCAGTACTTC. Translation: CASSQGMGFYEQYF. The V and J genes are TRBV4-3 and TRBJ2-7; D gene ambiguous. V lost 1 base and J 4 bases, leaving 11 bases between the germline ends. The CDR3 is 14 residues long. Germline CDR1 and CDR2: LGHNA and YSLEER.